This passage covers 11 T cell receptor beta chains from one sample sequenced in a study of blood T cells in healthy people across ages. Then a second PCR, running roughly 7 to 11 cycles, was carried out with a sample-barcoded 5' primer and a J-beta primer mix. One entry per CDR3 protein results from TCRdb running MiXCR on the 5' RACE reads. Altogether some 780,000 distinct CDR3 sequences are present, more than 55% being singletons, with the ten largest covering roughly 26%. The sequencing input was blood. Every receptor here comes from a man aged 40-50 years in good health.

V gene TRBV20-1 combines with J gene TRBJ2-6; D gene ambiguous. Germline V gene sequence: CDR1 DFQATT, CDR2 SNEGSKA (reference sequence). V lost 1 base to trimming and J lost 12 bases, with 10 bases between them. The CDR3 consists of 12 residues. The CDR3 here is CSARGVRGVLTF. In nucleotides, the CDR3 is TGCAGTGCTAGAGGGGTTAGAGGCGTCCTGACTTTC.

V and J are TRBV25-1 and TRBJ2-7; 7 bases agree with TRBD2. CDR3 length: 16 amino acids. Germline assignment: CDR1 MGHDK and CDR2 SYGVNS. V gave up 1 base and J gave up 7 bases; unmatched junction bases: 13. The CDR3 sequence is CASSESLVRERGEQYF. The CDR3 DNA reads as TGTGCCAGCAGTGAATCTCTAGTGCGGGAGCGGGGTGAGCAGTACTTC.

Turning to this clonotype: The germline gene is not matched at one end of the junction; a read error may be the cause. The chain employs TRBV3-1 and TRBJ1-4, with D possibly being TRBD1 (5 bases). Germline assignment: CDR1 LGHDT and CDR2 YNNKEL (reference sequence). This CDR3 is built from 14 residues. The CDR3 DNA sequence: TGTGCCAGCAGCGACGCTGGGACTAATGAAAACCTGTTTTTT. It is translated as CASSDAGTNENLFF.

This chain connects TRBV28 to TRBJ1-5, with TRBD1 matching 7 bases. From germline, CDR1 is MDHEN and CDR2 SYDVKM. J lost 0 bases, V lost 3 bases, and 8 bases had no gene match. The CDR3 consists of 17 residues. Written as DNA, the CDR3 is TGTGCCAGCAGTTTCCCCTTCGACAGGGATAGCAATCAGCCCCAGCATTTT. Protein: CASSFPFDRDSNQPQHF.

With regard to this clonotype: One end of the junction varies from germline; a read error may be responsible. The chain has TRBV5-4 and TRBJ2-5; 8 positions agree with TRBD2. The CDR3 length is 14 residues. The V gene's germline CDR1 is SGHNT and CDR2 YYREEE (reference sequence). The CDR3 bases are TGTGCCAACAGCTTGGGACTAGATCGGGAGACCCAGTACTTC. This gives the protein CANSLGLDRETQYF. The variable domain in full, completed from reference TRBV5-4 and TRBJ2-5, reads ETGVTQSPTHLIKTRGQQVTLRCSSQSGHNTVSWYQQALGQGPQFIFQYYREEENGRGNFPPRFSGLQFPNYSSELNVNALELDDSALYLCANSLGLDRETQYFGPGTRLLVL.

The chain couples TRBV4-2 to TRBJ2-1, with TRBD1 matching 7 bases. The CDR3 loop spans 14 amino acids. V shed 3 bases, J shed 4 bases, and the junction held 3 bases outside the gene matches. CDR1 and CDR2 from the germline V gene are LGHNA and YNFKEQ. The CDR3 loop is CASSQGTVYNEQFF. CDR3 sequence (DNA): TGTGCCAGCAGCCAGGGGACAGTATACAATGAGCAGTTCTTC.

This clonotype was counted ten times or more. The rearrangement links TRBV20-1 to TRBJ2-6; D gene ambiguous. With 8 bases removed from V and 0 bases from J, the gap between germline ends came to 14 bases. CDR1 and CDR2 from the germline V gene are DFQATT and SNEGSKA (reference sequence). The CDR3 length is 15 residues. CDR3 loop: CSSYDESSGANVLTF. CDR3 DNA: TGCAGTAGTTACGACGAATCCTCTGGGGCCAACGTCCTGACTTTC.

The chain links TRBV24-1 to TRBJ2-5; D is possibly TRBD2 (6 bases). The CDR3 totals 15 residues. V lost 0 bases, J lost 5 bases, and 12 bases lay in between. The germline gives CDR1 KGHDR, CDR2 SFDVKD. CDR3 bases: TGTGCCACCAGTGATTTGCACGGGCTAGCGGAGACCCAGTACTTC. It translates to CATSDLHGLAETQYF.

The CDR3 loop is CASSFNRGSNQPQHF. Written as DNA, the CDR3 is TGTGCCAGCAGTTTCAACAGGGGTAGCAATCAGCCCCAGCATTTT. The chain carries TRBV27 and TRBJ1-5; 7 bases line up with TRBD1. The CDR3 totals 15 residues. Trimming cost V 3 bases and J 0 bases; bases outside gene matches: 2. Germline CDR1 is MNHEY and CDR2 is SMNVEV (reference sequence).

The rearrangement joins TRBV20-1 to TRBJ1-5; possibly TRBD1 for D (5 bases). Per the germline V gene, CDR1 is DFQATT and CDR2 is SNEGSKA (reference sequence). Trimming pared 6 bases from V and 4 bases from J, leaving 10 bases between. This CDR3 comprises 12 residues. The CDR3 loop is CSAWGGNQPQHF. CDR3 DNA: TGCAGTGCGTGGGGGGGGAATCAGCCCCAGCATTTT.

This clonotype came up once. The CDR3 reads CASTPRTGLREQYF. CDR3 DNA: TGTGCCAGCACCCCACGGACAGGGCTTCGCGAGCAGTACTTC. This chain links TRBV28 with TRBJ2-7; 8 positions match TRBD1. This CDR3 contains 14 residues. Looked up from germline, CDR1 is MDHEN and CDR2 is SYDVKM. J gave up 6 bases and V 7 bases, and 11 bases lay outside the gene matches.